The 18 T cell receptor beta chains below all came from one sample that was sequenced in a study of response to subunit inactivated influenza vaccine (dated by TCRdb to the late 2010s). The library was obtained by RT-PCR. These reads were obtained on an Illumina HiSeq 2500. TCRdb redid the processing of the public reads, applying fastp at Q25 and MiXCR, and retained in-frame beta chains. All rows with the same CDR3 protein become a single entry with the most common DNA and genes. The sample table holds 500,000 to 550,000 distinct CDR3 sequences, of which approximately 7.1% were seen once. The ten biggest clones cover 13% of the sample. The sample consisted of PBMCs from blood, taken roughly 24 months after vaccination. The receptors here all came from a man between 50 and 69 years old who received an inactivated influenza vaccine. Donor details come from another sample of the same person, matched by shared clones.

This clonotype has a count of ten or more. The gene calls are TRBV5-1 and TRBJ2-7; D might be TRBD1 or TRBD2, each matching 5 bases. V lost 0 bases to trimming and J lost 2 bases, with 18 bases between them. CDR1 SGHRS and CDR2 YFSETQ come from the germline V gene. The CDR3 runs 17 residues. Here the CDR3 DNA reads TGCGCCAGCAGCTTGGTGGGACCATCCCAAGAACCCTACGAGCAGTACTTC. This encodes CASSLVGPSQEPYEQYF.

This clonotype appeared many times. The chain carries TRBV7-9 and TRBJ2-2, with 10 bases lining up with TRBD1. CDR1 is SEHNR and CDR2 is FQNEAQ in the germline V gene (reference sequence). This CDR3 has 17 residues. The J segment lost 4 bases and the V segment lost 5 bases, leaving 10 bases of the junction unmatched. Here the CDR3 DNA reads TGTGCCAGCAGCCCCGACGGGACAGGGGTTAGCACCGGGGAGCTGTTTTTT. Amino acids: CASSPDGTGVSTGELFF.

This clonotype appeared many times. This rearrangement joins TRBV7-2 to TRBJ2-2; D remains ambiguous. V was cut by 2 bases and J by 2 bases, with 6 bases left in between. Per the germline V gene, CDR1 is SGHTA and CDR2 is FQGNSA. The length of the CDR3 is 14 residues. The CDR3 DNA follows: TGTGCCAGCAGCTTATTCGGCAACACCGGGGAGCTGTTTTTT. Its protein product is CASSLFGNTGELFF.

Concerning this clonotype itself: One base away lies a much larger clone, so this may be a sequencing read error. The V gene is TRBV3-1, the J gene TRBJ2-1; tentative D call: TRBD2 (6 bases). Germline V gene sequence: CDR1 LGHDT, CDR2 YNNKEL (reference sequence). The CDR3 covers 14 residues. V was clipped by 1 base and J by 10 bases, with 14 bases between them. The CDR3 nucleotides are TGTGCCAGCAGCCAAGGAACTAGCATCCACGAGCAGTTCTTC. It codes for CASSQGTSIHEQFF.

This clonotype was seen at least ten times. The chain is built from TRBV3-1 and TRBJ2-3; the D gene is possibly TRBD2 (5 bases). Deletions cut 5 bases from V and 4 bases from J, with 16 bases between. Germline CDR1 and CDR2: LGHDT and YNNKEL (reference sequence). This CDR3 spans 15 amino acids. The CDR3: CASSLDPRAADTQYF. For the CDR3, the DNA is TGTGCCAGCAGCTTGGACCCCCGAGCGGCAGATACGCAGTATTTT.

The V and J genes are TRBV11-3 and TRBJ2-2; D is undetermined. CDR1 is SGHNT, CDR2 YENEEA, per germline. The CDR3 runs to 16 residues. V lost 1 base and J 1 base, leaving 10 bases between the germline ends. The CDR3 loop reads CASSLVNMENTGELFF. In DNA, the CDR3 is TGTGCCAGCAGCTTAGTTAACATGGAGAACACCGGGGAGCTGTTTTTT.

The chain is built from TRBV7-8 and TRBJ2-1, with no clear D. Germline V gene lookup returns CDR1 SGHVS and CDR2 FQNEAQ. The CDR3 totals 18 residues. V was clipped by 3 bases and J by 6 bases, with 24 bases between them. Written as DNA, the CDR3 is TGTGCCAGCAGCTTCTTGGGAACACGGGCCGTTTTTAGCAATGAGCAGTTCTTC. Amino acids: CASSFLGTRAVFSNEQFF.

There are a few counts of this clonotype. The chain joins TRBV10-3 to TRBJ1-4, with D perhaps matching TRBD1 (6 bases). Trimming took 0 bases from V and 0 from J, leaving 8 bases between them. This CDR3 has 16 amino acids. Germline values: CDR1 ENHRY, CDR2 SYGVKD. The CDR3, as DNA: TGTGCCATCAGTGAGTCGGGGGCAGCAACTAATGAAAAACTGTTTTTT. It yields the protein CAISESGAATNEKLFF.

This clonotype was found many times. The CDR3 region has the DNA TGTGCCAGCAGTGATCAGGGCGCAACTAATGAAAAACTGTTTTTT. The encoded protein is CASSDQGATNEKLFF. This chain links TRBV2 with TRBJ1-4, with a weak D call TRBD1 (5 bases). The ends were cut back, 3 bases at V and 0 bases at J, with 8 bases in the middle. The CDR3 consists of 15 residues. From germline, CDR1 is SNHLY and CDR2 FYNNEI. Based on the CDR3 plus reference TRBV2 and TRBJ1-4, the full variable domain is EPEVTQTPSHQVTQMGQEVILRCVPISNHLYFYWYRQILGQKVEFLVSFYNNEISEKSEIFDDQFSVERPDGSNFTLKIRSTKLEDSAMYFCASSDQGATNEKLFFGSGTQLSVL.

Regarding this clonotype: At one end the junction does not follow the germline gene, possibly because of a read error. The chain uses TRBV15 and TRBJ2-5, with 7 nucleotides matching TRBD1. The CDR3 runs to 14 residues. Per germline, CDR1 LNHNV and CDR2 YYDKDF (reference sequence). As DNA, the CDR3 is TGTGCCACCAGCAGACCGGGACAGCTCGAGACCCAGAACTTC. Translating it yields CATSRPGQLETQNF.

This clonotype came up a few times. CDR3 residues: CSVEGRYYTEAFF. In nucleotides, the CDR3 is TGCAGCGTTGAGGGACGGTATTACACTGAAGCTTTCTTT. The chain combines TRBV29-1 with TRBJ1-1, with D perhaps TRBD1 (5 bases). Germline assignment: CDR1 SQVTM and CDR2 ANQGSEA. This CDR3 comprises 13 residues. Trimming took 3 bases from V and 3 from J, leaving 11 bases between them.

The rearrangement links TRBV5-1 to TRBJ2-2, with 11 nucleotides matching TRBD2. Germline lookup yields CDR1 SGHRS and CDR2 YFSETQ. The CDR3 sequence is 16 residues long. V was pared by 5 bases and J by 0 bases, with 3 bases of the junction left unmatched. The CDR3, as DNA: TGCGCCAGCAGGGGGGGACTAGCGGCGAACACCGGGGAGCTGTTTTTT. As protein: CASRGGLAANTGELFF.

This clonotype was found a few times. The J gene is TRBJ2-7, the V gene TRBV6-1; D not certain. Trimming took 6 bases from V and 0 from J, leaving 18 bases between them. The V gene's germline CDR1 is MNHNS and CDR2 SASEGT. There are 16 residues in the CDR3. The CDR3, as DNA: TGTGCCAGCAGCCCCGTCAGCCGCCCAAGCTCCTACGAGCAGTACTTC. Protein product: CASSPVSRPSSYEQYF.

There are a few counts of this clonotype. This chain connects TRBV20-1 to TRBJ1-4; D not certain. Germline CDR1 and CDR2: DFQATT and SNEGSKA (reference sequence). The CDR3 extends over 13 amino acids. The CDR3 sequence is CSLDRAANEKLFF. In DNA, the CDR3 is TGCAGCCTCGACCGGGCCGCGAATGAAAAACTGTTTTTT.

The chain recombines TRBV6-2 or TRBV6-3 with TRBJ2-1; the match to TRBD2 covers 13 bases. V shed 1 base and J 8 bases; nucleotides not matched to a gene: 5. The CDR3 is 16 amino acids. Germline V lookup: CDR1 MNHEY, CDR2 SVGEGT. The CDR3 DNA follows: TGTGCCAGCAGTTACTTTTGGACTAGCGGGAGCGATGAGCAGTTCTTC. The encoded protein is CASSYFWTSGSDEQFF.

The chain uses TRBV10-3 and TRBJ2-1; 8 bases line up with TRBD2. CDR3 length: 16 amino acids. V lost 6 bases, J lost 5 bases, and 12 bases stayed unmatched. Germline-derived CDR1 and CDR2 are ENHRY and SYGVKD. The CDR3 nucleotides read TGTGCCATCAGCCCCCGGGTCGGTAGCGGGAACAATGAGCAGTTCTTC. Translation gives CAISPRVGSGNNEQFF.

This clonotype was seen more than once but under ten times. This chain's CDR3 is CASSPGRTASQQYF. CDR3 coding DNA: TGTGCCAGCAGCCCCGGGCGGACTGCCTCACAGCAGTACTTC. The chain uses TRBV14 and TRBJ2-7; possibly TRBD2 for D (5 bases). This CDR3 has 14 residues. CDR1 is SGHDN and CDR2 is FVKESK in the germline V gene. V lost 4 bases and J 8 bases, leaving 18 bases between the germline ends.

V and J are TRBV7-2 and TRBJ2-5; no definite D call. The CDR3 has 14 residues. The germline V and J ends were trimmed by 3 bases and 3 bases, with 11 bases remaining between them. Germline assignment: CDR1 SGHTA and CDR2 FQGNSA. The CDR3: CASSLGKMEETQYF. The CDR3 DNA sequence: TGTGCCAGCAGCTTGGGCAAAATGGAAGAGACCCAGTACTTC. The whole variable domain, remainder taken from reference TRBV7-2 and TRBJ2-5, is GAGVSQSPSNKVTEKGKDVELRCDPISGHTALYWYRQSLGQGLEFLIYFQGNSAPDKSGLPSDRFSAERTGGSVSTLTIQRTQQEDSAVYLCASSLGKMEETQYFGPGTRLLVL.